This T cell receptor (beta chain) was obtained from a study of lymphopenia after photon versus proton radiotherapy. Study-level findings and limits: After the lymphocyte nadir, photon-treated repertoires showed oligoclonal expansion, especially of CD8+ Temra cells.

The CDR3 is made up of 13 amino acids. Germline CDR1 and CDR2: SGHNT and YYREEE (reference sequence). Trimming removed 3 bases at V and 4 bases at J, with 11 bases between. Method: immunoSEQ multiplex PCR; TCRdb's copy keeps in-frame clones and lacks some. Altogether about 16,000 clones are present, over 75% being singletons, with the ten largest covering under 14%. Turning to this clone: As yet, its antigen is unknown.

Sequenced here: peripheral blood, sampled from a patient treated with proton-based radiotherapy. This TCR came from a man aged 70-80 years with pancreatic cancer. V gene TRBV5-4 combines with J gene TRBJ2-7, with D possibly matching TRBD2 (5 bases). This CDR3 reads CASSSGLNYEQYF. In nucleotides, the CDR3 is TGTGCCAGCAGCTCAGGACTGAATTACGAGCAGTACTTC.